What follows describes a single TCR beta chain. Its matching antigen is unknown. These data originate in a study of T cells in Graves' hyperthyroidism and ophthalmopathy. Findings and caveats of the study: Patients with ophthalmopathy were separated from those with stable hyperthyroidism by a 13 V-J model. Blood samples included most of the expanded thyroid clonotypes exceeding 0.001. The model predicted ophthalmopathy a median roughly six months before onset.

Trimming pared 2 bases from V and 5 bases from J, leaving 9 bases between. Germline CDR1 and CDR2: MNHEY and SMNVEV (reference sequence). The length of the CDR3 is 13 residues. Each diagnosis drew on symptoms, thyroxine, TRAb, thyroid ultrasound and orbital computed tomography findings. From RNA transcripts, TCR beta CDR3 regions were amplified. Primed by the HTBI set, a first-round RT-PCR was run on the TCR CDR3. TCRdb itself ran the multiplex PCR reads through MiXCR, one entry per CDR3 protein. The repertoire holds around 300,000 distinct CDR3 sequences, with roughly 15% as singletons. This sequence originates from a woman between 45 and 65 years old with Graves' hyperthyroidism that later progressed to Graves' ophthalmopathy. The chain joins TRBV27 to TRBJ2-5; D remains unclear. The sequenced material came from blood. CDR3 amino acids: CASSLGSPETQYF. The CDR3, as DNA: TGTGCCAGCAGTTTAGGGTCGCCTGAGACCCAGTACTTC.